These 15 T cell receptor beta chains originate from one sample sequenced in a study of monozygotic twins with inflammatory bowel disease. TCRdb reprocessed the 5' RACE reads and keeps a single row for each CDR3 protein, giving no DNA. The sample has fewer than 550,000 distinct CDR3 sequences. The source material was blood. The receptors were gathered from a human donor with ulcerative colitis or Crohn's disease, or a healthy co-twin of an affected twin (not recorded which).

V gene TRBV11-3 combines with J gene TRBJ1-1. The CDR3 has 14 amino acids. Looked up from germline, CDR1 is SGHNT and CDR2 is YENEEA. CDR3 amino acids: CASSSSHKNTEAFF.

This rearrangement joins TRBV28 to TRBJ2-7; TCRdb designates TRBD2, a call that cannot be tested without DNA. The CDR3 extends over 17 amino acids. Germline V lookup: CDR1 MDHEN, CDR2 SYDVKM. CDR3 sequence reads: CASSLLGLAGGPGEQYF. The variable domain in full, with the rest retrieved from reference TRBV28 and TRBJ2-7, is DVKVTQSSRYLVKRTGEKVFLECVQDMDHENMFWYRQDPGLGLRLIYFSYDVKMKEKGDIPEGYSVSREKKERFSLILESASTNQTSMYLCASSLLGLAGGPGEQYFGPGTRLTVT.

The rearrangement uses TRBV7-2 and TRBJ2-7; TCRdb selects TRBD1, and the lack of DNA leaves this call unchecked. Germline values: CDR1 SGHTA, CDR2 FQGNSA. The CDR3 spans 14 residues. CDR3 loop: CASSAQGSSYEQYF. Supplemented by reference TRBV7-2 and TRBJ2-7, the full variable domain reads GAGVSQSPSNKVTEKGKDVELRCDPISGHTALYWYRQSLGQGLEFLIYFQGNSAPDKSGLPSDRFSAERTGGSVSTLTIQRTQQEDSAVYLCASSAQGSSYEQYFGPGTRLTVT.

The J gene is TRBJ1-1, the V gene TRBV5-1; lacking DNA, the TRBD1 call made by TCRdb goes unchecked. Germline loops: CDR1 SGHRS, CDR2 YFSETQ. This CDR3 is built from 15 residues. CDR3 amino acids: CASSPPGTLNTEAFF.

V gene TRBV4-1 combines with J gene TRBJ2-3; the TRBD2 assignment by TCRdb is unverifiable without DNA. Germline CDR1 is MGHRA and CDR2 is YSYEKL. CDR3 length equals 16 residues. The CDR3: CASSQELAGGPDTQYF.

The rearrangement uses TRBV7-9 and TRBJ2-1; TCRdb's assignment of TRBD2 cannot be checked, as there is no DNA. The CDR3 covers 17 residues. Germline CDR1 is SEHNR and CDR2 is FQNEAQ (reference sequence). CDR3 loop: CASSLVSAGPPYNEQFF.

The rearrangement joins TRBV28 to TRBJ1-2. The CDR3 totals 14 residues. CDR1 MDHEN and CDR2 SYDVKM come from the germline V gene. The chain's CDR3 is CASSFSTAIYGYTF.

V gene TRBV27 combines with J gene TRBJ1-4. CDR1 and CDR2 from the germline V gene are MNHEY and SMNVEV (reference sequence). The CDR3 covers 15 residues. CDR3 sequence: CASRRGSIANEKLFF.

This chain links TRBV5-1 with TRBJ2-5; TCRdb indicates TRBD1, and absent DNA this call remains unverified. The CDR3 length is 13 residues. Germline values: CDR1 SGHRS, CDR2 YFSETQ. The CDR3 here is CASGDQGSKTQYF.

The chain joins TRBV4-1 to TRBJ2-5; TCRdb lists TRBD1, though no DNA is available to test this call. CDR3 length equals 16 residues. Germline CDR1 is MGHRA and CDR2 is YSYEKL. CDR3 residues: CASSQEGSPQRETQYF.

CDR3 loop: CASSLAGQIMNIQYF. The chain has TRBV7-2 and TRBJ2-4; the D call from TCRdb, TRBD1, cannot be confirmed without DNA. The CDR3 loop spans 15 amino acids. The germline V gene has CDR1 SGHTA and CDR2 FQGNSA.

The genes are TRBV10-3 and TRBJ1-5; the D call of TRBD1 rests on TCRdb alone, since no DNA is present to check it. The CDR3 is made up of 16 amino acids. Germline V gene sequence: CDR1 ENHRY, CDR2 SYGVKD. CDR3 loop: CAISERPGGGNQPQHF.

The CDR3 spells CASRRRPTDDFNYEQYF. The chain joins TRBV5-1 to TRBJ2-7; TCRdb names TRBD1, which stays unverified in the absence of DNA. Looked up from germline, CDR1 is SGHRS and CDR2 is YFSETQ. CDR3 length: 17 residues.

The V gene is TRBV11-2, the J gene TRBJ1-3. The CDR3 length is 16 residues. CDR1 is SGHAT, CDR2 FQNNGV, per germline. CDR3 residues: CASSFNTGRPGNTIYF.

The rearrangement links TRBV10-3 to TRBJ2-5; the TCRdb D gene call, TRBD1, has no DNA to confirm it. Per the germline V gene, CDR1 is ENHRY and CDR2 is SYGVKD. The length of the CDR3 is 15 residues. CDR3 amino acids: CAISESISGGETQYF.